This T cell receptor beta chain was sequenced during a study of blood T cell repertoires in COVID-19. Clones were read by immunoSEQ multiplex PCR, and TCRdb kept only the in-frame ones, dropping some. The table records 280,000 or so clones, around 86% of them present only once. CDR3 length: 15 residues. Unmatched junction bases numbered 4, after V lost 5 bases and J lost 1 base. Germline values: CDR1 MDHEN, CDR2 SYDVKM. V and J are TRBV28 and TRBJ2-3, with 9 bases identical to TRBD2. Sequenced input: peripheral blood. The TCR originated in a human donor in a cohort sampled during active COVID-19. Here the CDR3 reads CASSPAGGGTDTQYF. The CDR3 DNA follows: TGTGCCAGCAGTCCAGCGGGAGGCGGCACAGATACGCAGTATTTT. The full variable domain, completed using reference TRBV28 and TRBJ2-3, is DVKVTQSSRYLVKRTGEKVFLECVQDMDHENMFWYRQDPGLGLRLIYFSYDVKMKEKGDIPEGYSVSREKKERFSLILESASTNQTSMYLCASSPAGGGTDTQYFGPGTRLTVL.